This TCR beta chain was captured in a study of blood T cell repertoires in COVID-19. Study-wide context: Sites across the United States, Italy and Spain contributed samples from acute and convalescent COVID-19.

Assay used: immunoSEQ multiplex PCR; TCRdb lists only in-frame clones, some missing. The sample includes about 370,000 clones, roughly 89% of them seen just once. The receptor comes from a man aged 18-30 years with active or convalescent COVID-19. Sequenced sample: peripheral blood.

CDR3 protein: CASSPTPGTGDYEQYF. The CDR3 region has the DNA TGTGCCAGCAGCCCCACACCCGGGACAGGGGATTACGAGCAGTACTTC. The V and J genes are TRBV9 and TRBJ2-7; 10 bases align to TRBD1. Looked up from germline, CDR1 is SGDLS and CDR2 is YYNGEE. CDR3 length: 16 residues. V lost 4 bases to trimming and J lost 4 bases; unmatched junction nucleotides: 11.